The 5 T cell receptor beta chains below come from one sample, sequenced in a study of blood T cell repertoires in COVID-19. Data came from immunoSEQ multiplex PCR; TCRdb stores just in-frame clones and leaves some out. The sample lists under 300,000 clones, roughly 80% occurring once. The sequencing input was peripheral blood. The receptors come from a woman over 75 with active or convalescent COVID-19.

This clone was detected a few times. The chain couples TRBV19 to TRBJ1-1; the match to TRBD1 covers 7 bases. Looked up from germline, CDR1 is LNHDA and CDR2 is SQIVND (reference sequence). This CDR3 region has 15 residues. V gave up 4 bases and J gave up 5 bases; unmatched junction bases: 10. The chain's CDR3 is CASSTFTGAGTEAFF. DNA of the CDR3: TGTGCCAGTAGTACGTTCACAGGGGCAGGGACTGAAGCTTTCTTT.

The gene calls are TRBV4-1 and TRBJ1-1; D possibly corresponds to TRBD1 (6 bases). The germline V and J ends were trimmed by 6 bases and 2 bases, with 16 bases remaining between them. In germline, CDR1 is MGHRA, CDR2 YSYEKL. CDR3 length equals 15 residues. CDR3 amino acids: CASSSTRTVNTEAFF. The CDR3 nucleotides read TGCGCCAGCAGTTCAACTCGGACAGTAAACACTGAAGCTTTCTTT.

The rearrangement joins TRBV18 to TRBJ2-6; TRBD1 aligns across 9 bases. V shed 6 bases, J shed 0 bases, and the junction held 3 bases outside the gene matches. The CDR3 covers 16 residues. CDR1 KGHSH and CDR2 LQKENI come from the germline V gene. CDR3 nucleotide sequence: TGTGCCAGCTCCGCGACAGGGGGCTCTGGGGCCAACGTCCTGACTTTC. Protein product: CASSATGGSGANVLTF.

This rearrangement joins TRBV19 to TRBJ1-3; D is ambiguous. The CDR3 is made up of 14 amino acids. Germline CDR1 reads LNHDA; CDR2 reads SQIVND (reference sequence). V gave up 11 bases and J gave up 0 bases, with 14 bases separating them. CDR3 in DNA: TGTGCCTTCCGGTTGCGAGTCTCTGGAAACACCATATATTTT. This codes for CAFRLRVSGNTIYF. Full variable domain (rest looked up from reference TRBV19 and TRBJ1-3): DGGITQSPKYLFRKEGQNVTLSCEQNLNHDAMYWYRQDPGQGLRLIYYSQIVNDFQKGDIAEGYSVSREKKESFPLTVTSAQKNPTAFYLCAFRLRVSGNTIYFGEGSWLTVV.

The chain couples TRBV3-1 (or the pseudogene TRBV3-2) to TRBJ1-2; D is ambiguous. Deletions cut 1 base from V and 8 bases from J, with 11 bases between. Germline CDR1 reads LGHDT; CDR2 reads YNNKEL (reference sequence). The CDR3 runs to 13 residues. The CDR3 loop reads CASSQVGPGGYTF. CDR3 sequence (DNA): TGTGCCAGCAGCCAAGTGGGCCCGGGGGGCTACACCTTC.